This T cell receptor beta chain was sequenced in a study of shared clonotypes between healthy human individuals. This clone was seen once. A far larger clone is one nucleotide away, so this likely arose from a read error. Other DNA sequences in the sample encode the same CDR3. Germline V gene data show CDR1 as SGHAT and CDR2 as FQNNGV. This CDR3 has 13 residues. Using immunoSEQ multiplex PCR, the repertoire was profiled, and TCRdb retains in-frame clones only, with some absent. The table includes about 120,000 clones, under 70% detected once. The J gene is TRBJ1-2, the V gene TRBV11-2, with D unresolved. The sample was memory CD8+ T cells sorted from blood. Described subset: CD45RO+ cells pooled with CCR7-negative TemRA cells. The origin of this receptor is a woman between 25 and 40 years old in good health. In DNA, the CDR3 is TGTGCCAGCAGCTTAGGCAGGTCCCATGGCTACACTTTC. It translates to CASSLGRSHGYTF.